This record covers a single TCR beta chain. Its specificity is unknown. The data derive from a study of Ad26.COV2.S vaccination and SARS-CoV-2 variants. Study context: The vaccine Ad26.COV2.S was put into the muscle once, or twice with 56 days between. The study, taken as a whole, reports: In vaccinated individuals, spike-specific CD8+ and CD4+ T cell responses reportedly displayed substantial breadth. Whether participants received vaccine or placebo, their non-spike TCR breadth was similar. Total T cell responses may have been underestimated by the TCR breadth and depth analyses.

Germline V gives CDR1 SGHTA, CDR2 FQGNSA. The V gene end was trimmed by 7 bases and the J gene end by 4 bases; junction bases not matched to a gene: 10. The CDR3 loop spans 15 amino acids. Treatment specified: about 20 received Ad26.COV2.S at low or high dose, single or two shots; roughly 5 received placebo; per-sample allocation not given. On day 63 after the first injection, vaccine and placebo recipients gave samples. Method: immunoSEQ multiplex PCR; TCRdb's copy keeps in-frame clones and lacks some. The table has under 550,000 clones, around nine tenths seen once. The material was peripheral blood, obtained in a trial of Ad26.COV2.S vaccine versus placebo. The chain couples TRBV7-2 to TRBJ2-7, with 10 bases aligning to TRBD1. This TCR was recovered from a person between 18 and 59 years old who received the Ad26.COV2.S COVID-19 vaccine or a placebo. CDR3 in amino acids: CASTFGQGGLYEQYF. In nucleotides, the CDR3 is TGTGCCAGCACCTTCGGACAGGGGGGATTGTACGAGCAGTACTTC.